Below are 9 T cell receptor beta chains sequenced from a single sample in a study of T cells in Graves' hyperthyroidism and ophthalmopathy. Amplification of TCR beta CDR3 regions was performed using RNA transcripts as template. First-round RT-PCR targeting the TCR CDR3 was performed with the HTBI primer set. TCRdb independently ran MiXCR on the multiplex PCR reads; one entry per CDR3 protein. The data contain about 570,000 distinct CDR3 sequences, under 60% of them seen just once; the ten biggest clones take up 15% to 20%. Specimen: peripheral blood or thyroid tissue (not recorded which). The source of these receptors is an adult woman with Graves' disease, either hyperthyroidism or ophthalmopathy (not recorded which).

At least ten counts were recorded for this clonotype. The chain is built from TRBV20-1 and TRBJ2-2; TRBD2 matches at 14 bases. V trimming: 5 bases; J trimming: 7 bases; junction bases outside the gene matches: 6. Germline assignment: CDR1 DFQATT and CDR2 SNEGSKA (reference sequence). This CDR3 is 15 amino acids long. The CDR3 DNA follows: TGCAGTGCTCGAGGACTAGCGGGAGGTATCGGGGAGCTGTTTTTT. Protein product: CSARGLAGGIGELFF.

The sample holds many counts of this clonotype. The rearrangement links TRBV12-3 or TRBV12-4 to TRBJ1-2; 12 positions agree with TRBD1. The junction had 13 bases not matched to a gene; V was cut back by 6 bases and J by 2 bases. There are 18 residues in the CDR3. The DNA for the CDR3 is TGTGCCAGCAGCCATGGGACAGGGGGCCCTAGAGGGAACTATGGCTACACCTTC. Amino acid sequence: CASSHGTGGPRGNYGYTF.

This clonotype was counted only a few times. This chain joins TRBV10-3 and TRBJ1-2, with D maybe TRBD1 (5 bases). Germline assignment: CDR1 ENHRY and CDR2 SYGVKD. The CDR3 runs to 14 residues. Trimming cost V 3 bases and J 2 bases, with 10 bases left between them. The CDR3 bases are TGTGCCATCAGTGAAAGGGACCCAAACTATGGCTACACCTTC. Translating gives CAISERDPNYGYTF.

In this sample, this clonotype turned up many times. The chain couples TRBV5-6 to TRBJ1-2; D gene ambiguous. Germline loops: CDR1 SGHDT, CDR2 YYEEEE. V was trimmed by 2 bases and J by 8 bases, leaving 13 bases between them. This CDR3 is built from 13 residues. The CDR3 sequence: CASSLGRRRGYTF. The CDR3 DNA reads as TGTGCCAGCAGCTTAGGAAGGAGAAGGGGCTACACCTTC.

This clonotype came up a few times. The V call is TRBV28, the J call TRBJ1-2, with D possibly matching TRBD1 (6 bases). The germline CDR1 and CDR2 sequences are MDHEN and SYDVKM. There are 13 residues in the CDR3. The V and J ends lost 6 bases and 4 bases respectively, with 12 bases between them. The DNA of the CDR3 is TGTGCCAGCAGACCGGACAGCCTCTATGGCTACACCTTC. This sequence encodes CASRPDSLYGYTF.

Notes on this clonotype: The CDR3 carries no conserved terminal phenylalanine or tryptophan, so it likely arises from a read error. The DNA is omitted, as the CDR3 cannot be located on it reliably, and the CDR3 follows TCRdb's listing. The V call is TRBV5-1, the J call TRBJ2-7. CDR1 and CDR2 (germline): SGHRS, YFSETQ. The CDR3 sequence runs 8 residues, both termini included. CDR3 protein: CASSYDPS.

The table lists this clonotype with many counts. In DNA, the CDR3 is TGCGCCAGCAGCCACCCCCCCGTGGGGAGTGAAGCTTTCTTT. This codes for CASSHPPVGSEAFF. This chain joins TRBV4-1 and TRBJ1-1; D uncertain. Germline V lookup: CDR1 MGHRA, CDR2 YSYEKL. V was clipped by 3 bases and J by 7 bases, with 15 bases between them. This CDR3 is 14 amino acids long.

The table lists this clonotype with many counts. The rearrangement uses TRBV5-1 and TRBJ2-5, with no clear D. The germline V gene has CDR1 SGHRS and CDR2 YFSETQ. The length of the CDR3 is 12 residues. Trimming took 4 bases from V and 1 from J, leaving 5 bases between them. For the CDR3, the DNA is TGCGCCAGCAGCGAAATCCAAGAGACCCAGTACTTC. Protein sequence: CASSEIQETQYF. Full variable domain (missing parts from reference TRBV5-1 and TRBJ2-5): KAGVTQTPRYLIKTRGQQVTLSCSPISGHRSVSWYQQTPGQGLQFLFEYFSETQRNKGNFPGRFSGRQFSNSRSEMNVSTLELGDSALYLCASSEIQETQYFGPGTRLLVL.

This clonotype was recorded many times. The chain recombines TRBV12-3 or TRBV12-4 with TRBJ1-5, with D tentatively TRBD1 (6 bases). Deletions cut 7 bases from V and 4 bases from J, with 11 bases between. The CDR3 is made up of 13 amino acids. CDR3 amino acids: CASTRDMNQPQHF. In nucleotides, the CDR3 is TGTGCCAGCACCAGGGACATGAATCAGCCCCAGCATTTT.